The sample holds many counts of the clone carrying this T cell receptor beta chain. Its antigen is as yet unknown. An oligo carrying a UMI was ligated to the cDNA 3' end. First-round PCR used four to five cycles and beta primers RC1.1 and RC1.2 covering TRBC1 and TRBC2. Via MiXCR, TCRdb re-called the UMI-ligation and nested PCR reads, giving one row per CDR3 protein. The table records 40,000 to 60,000 distinct CDR3 sequences, 11% of them present only once. This entry belongs to a study of quantifying T cell responses using KT2 cells. Study-level information: Reverse transcription used primers in the TCR alpha and beta constant regions. Estimated efficiency of the T4 ligation step was above 9.5% under optimum conditions. Study outcomes and limitations: KT2 sequence counts showed saturation when very many KT2 cells were spiked in.

Unfractionated PBMC were spiked with known numbers of KT2 clone cells. Different KT2-to-PBMC ratios were created with a constant PBMC count. The V end lost 7 bases, the J end lost 5 bases, and 20 bases lay between the germline ends. The CDR3 is made up of 15 amino acids. Germline V gene lookup returns CDR1 SGHVS and CDR2 FQNEAQ. The TCR originated in a human donor. The chain recombines TRBV7-8 with TRBJ2-5; D may be TRBD1 (6 bases). The sample was PBMCs spiked with cells of the T cell clone KT2. The CDR3 region is CASTVSRGLSETQYF. The CDR3 nucleotides read TGTGCCAGCACCGTGAGCAGGGGATTGTCTGAGACCCAGTACTTC.